A single sample gave rise to the 29 T cell receptor beta chains below, sequenced in a study of T cell changes during pregnancy in multiple sclerosis. Some clones are missing from TCRdb's copy, which holds only in-frame ones; the method was immunoSEQ multiplex PCR. The table includes tens of thousands of clones, about 95% detected once. This specimen was peripheral blood, taken in the third trimester of pregnancy. Receptor source: a female donor with multiple sclerosis, enrolled in a pregnancy study.

Of note for this clone: The same CDR3 arises from other DNA sequences in this sample as well. The rearrangement links TRBV29-1 to TRBJ1-2; D may be TRBD1 (6 bases). Germline V CDR1 and CDR2: SQVTM, ANQGSEA. CDR3 size: 11 residues. The V gene lost 6 bases and the J gene lost 2 bases, with 7 bases spanning the gap. DNA for the CDR3: TGCAGCGTGGACAGCAACTATGGCTACACCTTC. Residues: CSVDSNYGYTF.

The rearrangement joins TRBV6-1 to TRBJ2-7, with D possibly TRBD1 on 6 matching bases. V lost 8 bases and J 3 bases, leaving 11 bases between the germline ends. Germline CDR1 MNHNS, CDR2 SASEGT. This CDR3 has 12 amino acids. CDR3 region: CASYGQFYEQYF. The CDR3 DNA follows: TGTGCCAGCTATGGACAGTTCTACGAGCAGTACTTC.

The rearrangement uses TRBV7-3 and TRBJ2-3, with unresolved D. The CDR3 is 13 amino acids. Germline-derived CDR1 and CDR2 are SGHTA and FQGTGA. The V gene lost 5 bases and the J gene lost 6 bases, with 12 bases spanning the gap. The CDR3 region has the DNA TGTGCCAGCAGCCTGGAGCGCTGGGATACGCAGTATTTT. Translating it yields CASSLERWDTQYF.

V gene TRBV2 combines with J gene TRBJ1-5; D may be TRBD1 (5 bases). This CDR3 has 14 amino acids. Trimming removed 6 bases from V and 1 base from J, with 10 bases in between. Germline CDR1 reads SNHLY; CDR2 reads FYNNEI. This CDR3 reads CASRAWTSNQPQHF. CDR3 nucleotide sequence: TGTGCCAGCAGAGCCTGGACAAGCAATCAGCCCCAGCATTTT.

V gene TRBV7-6 combines with J gene TRBJ2-2, with 10 positions matching TRBD2. In germline, CDR1 is SGHVS, CDR2 FNYEAQ. The V segment lost 0 bases and the J segment 6 bases; nucleotides outside the gene matches: 10. The CDR3 spans 18 residues. CDR3 nucleotides: TGTGCCAGCAGCTTAGCCTGGTCGGGGCTAGCGGGGGCCGGGGAGCTGTTTTTT. Translation gives CASSLAWSGLAGAGELFF.

This clone was seen a single time. The CDR3, as DNA: TGTGCCAGTAGTATTGGGGGACAGCATAGCAATCAGCCCCAGCATTTT. Its protein product is CASSIGGQHSNQPQHF. This chain links TRBV19 with TRBJ1-5; 7 bases match TRBD1. Looked up from germline, CDR1 is LNHDA and CDR2 is SQIVND (reference sequence). V lost 3 bases and J lost 0; bases outside the gene matches: 5. The CDR3 extends over 16 amino acids. Full variable domain (outside the CDR3, taken from reference TRBV19 and TRBJ1-5): DGGITQSPKYLFRKEGQNVTLSCEQNLNHDAMYWYRQDPGQGLRLIYYSQIVNDFQKGDIAEGYSVSREKKESFPLTVTSAQKNPTAFYLCASSIGGQHSNQPQHFGDGTRLSIL.

The chain employs TRBV4-1 and TRBJ2-1; D gene uncertain. Germline V gives CDR1 MGHRA, CDR2 YSYEKL. The CDR3 is made up of 15 amino acids. Trimming left V 0 bases short and J 8 bases short, with 14 bases between. CDR3 sequence: CASSQDQGLGDEQFF. The DNA of the CDR3 is TGCGCCAGCAGCCAAGATCAAGGTCTGGGCGATGAGCAGTTCTTC.

V is TRBV7-9 and J is TRBJ1-2; 8 bases map to TRBD1. The CDR3 extends over 14 amino acids. The junction had 5 bases not matched to a gene; V was cut back by 2 bases and J by 6 bases. CDR1 and CDR2 (germline): SEHNR, FQNEAQ (reference sequence). The CDR3 sequence is CASSLHDRGDGYTF. For the CDR3, the DNA is TGTGCCAGCAGCTTACACGACAGGGGCGATGGCTACACCTTC. Together with reference TRBV7-9 and TRBJ1-2, the CDR3 gives the full variable domain: DTGVSQNPRHKITKRGQNVTFRCDPISEHNRLYWYRQTLGQGPEFLTYFQNEAQLEKSRLLSDRFSAERPKGSFSTLEIQRTEQGDSAMYLCASSLHDRGDGYTFGSGTRLTVV.

The CDR3: CASSISGGGYTF. The CDR3 DNA reads TGTGCCAGCAGCATTTCAGGAGGTGGCTACACCTTC. The chain couples TRBV7-9 to TRBJ1-2; D is unresolved. Germline V lookup: CDR1 SEHNR, CDR2 FQNEAQ (reference sequence). V dropped 5 bases and J dropped 7 bases, with 11 bases sitting between them. This CDR3 is 12 amino acids long.

This clone has a handful of counts. The rearrangement uses TRBV6-5 and TRBJ1-2; D might be TRBD1 (6 bases). V shed 2 bases and J shed 6 bases, with 10 bases lying between them. CDR3 length equals 13 residues. The germline V gene encodes CDR1 MNHEY and CDR2 SVGAGI. The CDR3: CASSYDRSHGYTF. The CDR3 coding sequence is TGTGCCAGCAGTTACGACAGGTCCCATGGCTACACCTTC.

The chain is built from TRBV6-5 and TRBJ1-1; a weak D match, TRBD1 (6 bases). This CDR3 comprises 13 residues. Trimming left V 7 bases short and J 1 base short, with 10 bases between. Germline V CDR1 and CDR2: MNHEY, SVGAGI. As DNA, the CDR3 is TGTGCCAGCATCCCGGGACAGAACACTGAAGCTTTCTTT. It translates to CASIPGQNTEAFF.

The chain has TRBV6-5 and TRBJ2-7; possibly TRBD1 for D (6 bases). This CDR3 has 15 residues. The germline V and J ends were trimmed by 6 bases and 0 bases, with 15 bases remaining between them. From germline, CDR1 is MNHEY and CDR2 SVGAGI. CDR3 bases: TGTGCCAGCAGCCCACAGGGACCCCTCTCCTACGAGCAGTACTTC. Translating gives CASSPQGPLSYEQYF.

The gene calls are TRBV2 and TRBJ1-1; perhaps TRBD1 as D (5 bases). CDR3 length: 13 amino acids. The V and J ends lost 6 bases and 2 bases respectively, with 10 bases between them. Germline CDR1 and CDR2: SNHLY and FYNNEI. CDR3 DNA: TGTGCCAGCAGAGACACAGGTAACACTGAAGCTTTCTTT. Its protein product is CASRDTGNTEAFF.

V and J are TRBV19 and TRBJ1-2; D not resolved. Trimming pared 4 bases from V and 7 bases from J, leaving 13 bases between. CDR1 LNHDA and CDR2 SQIVND come from the germline V gene (reference sequence). CDR3 length: 13 amino acids. The CDR3 sequence is CASSRRDSGGYTF. The CDR3 DNA reads TGTGCCAGTAGTAGGAGGGATTCTGGTGGCTACACCTTC.

This chain connects TRBV11-2 to TRBJ1-2; tentative D call: TRBD1 (5 bases). CDR3 length: 14 residues. V lost 6 bases, J lost 4 bases, and 15 bases lay in between. CDR1 and CDR2 (germline): SGHAT, FQNNGV. CDR3 amino acids: CASSFLGGVYGYTF. The CDR3 region has the DNA TGTGCCAGCAGTTTTCTAGGAGGGGTCTATGGCTACACCTTC.

The chain couples TRBV23-1 to TRBJ1-2; the D is unclear. TRBV23-1 carries the ORF label, with uncertain function. V lost 8 bases, J lost 0 bases, and 13 bases lay in between. This CDR3 is built from 14 residues. CDR3 sequence reads: CASPREGSNYGYTF. The CDR3 nucleotides read TGCGCCAGCCCCCGGGAAGGTTCTAACTATGGCTACACCTTC.

The DNA of the CDR3 is TGTGCCAGCAGCTTGGGTCAGGGTGGCAACGAGCAGTACTTC. It translates to CASSLGQGGNEQYF. The chain uses TRBV7-9 and TRBJ2-7; the D gene is possibly TRBD1 (5 bases). V gave up 3 bases and J gave up 5 bases, with 14 bases separating them. Germline CDR1 reads SEHNR; CDR2 reads FQNEAQ (reference sequence). This CDR3 contains 14 residues. Looking up the rest from reference TRBV7-9 and TRBJ2-7 gives the full variable domain: DTGVSQNPRHKITKRGQNVTFRCDPISEHNRLYWYRQTLGQGPEFLTYFQNEAQLEKSRLLSDRFSAERPKGSFSTLEIQRTEQGDSAMYLCASSLGQGGNEQYFGPGTRLTVT.

This clone was seen a few times. This chain connects TRBV4-2 to TRBJ1-2; maybe TRBD1 (5 bases). V gave up 1 base and J gave up 3 bases, with 6 bases separating them. The CDR3 sequence is 13 residues long. Germline assignment: CDR1 LGHNA and CDR2 YNFKEQ. CDR3 DNA: TGTGCCAGCAGCCAAGTAGGGGACTATGGCTACACCTTC. Amino acids: CASSQVGDYGYTF.

The V call is TRBV9, the J call TRBJ2-5; no reliable D call. The CDR3 is made up of 13 amino acids. Germline CDR1 reads SGDLS; CDR2 reads YYNGEE. The V and J ends lost 0 bases and 0 bases respectively, with 3 bases between them. The CDR3 loop is CASSVAYQETQYF. The CDR3 DNA is TGTGCCAGCAGCGTAGCGTACCAAGAGACCCAGTACTTC.

CDR3 sequence (DNA): TGTGCCAGCAGCCCCAGTACAGGGGGCTCCGTCTACGAGCAGTACTTC. This sequence encodes CASSPSTGGSVYEQYF. The gene calls are TRBV9 and TRBJ2-7; 9 positions agree with TRBD1. Germline trimming cut 4 bases from V and 3 bases from J; bases unmatched to any gene: 11. Germline V gene data show CDR1 as SGDLS and CDR2 as YYNGEE. The length of the CDR3 is 16 residues.

The chain joins TRBV4-2 to TRBJ2-7, with D uncertain. The CDR3 is made up of 13 amino acids. Germline V lookup: CDR1 LGHNA, CDR2 YNFKEQ. V dropped 1 base and J dropped 7 bases, with 11 bases sitting between them. CDR3 amino acids: CASSQAPIGEQYF. The CDR3 DNA follows: TGTGCCAGCAGCCAAGCTCCTATCGGGGAGCAGTACTTC.

The chain couples TRBV9 to TRBJ1-2; D possibly corresponds to TRBD1 (6 bases). This CDR3 has 15 residues. Trimming cost V 0 bases and J 6 bases, with 15 bases left between them. Germline V gene data show CDR1 as SGDLS and CDR2 as YYNGEE. CDR3 protein: CASSVESLGANGYTF. DNA for the CDR3: TGTGCCAGCAGCGTAGAGTCATTGGGGGCGAATGGCTACACCTTC.

In its sample, this clone was seen once. This chain links TRBV10-3 with TRBJ1-6; maybe TRBD1 (5 bases). Germline-derived CDR1 and CDR2 are ENHRY and SYGVKD. The CDR3 covers 14 residues. V was pared by 4 bases and J by 7 bases, with 11 bases between. CDR3 sequence reads: CAISGGTANSPLHF. In DNA form, the CDR3 reads TGTGCCATCAGTGGCGGGACGGCCAATTCACCCCTCCACTTT.

This clone has more than one count but fewer than ten. V and J are TRBV10-3 and TRBJ2-1, with 8 bases lining up with TRBD2. Trimming took 7 bases from V and 3 from J; bases not matched to a gene: 5. The CDR3 length is 14 residues. Germline V gene lookup returns CDR1 ENHRY and CDR2 SYGVKD. CDR3 sequence: CAIIFSGVYNEQFF. CDR3 bases: TGTGCCATCATTTTTAGCGGGGTCTACAATGAGCAGTTCTTC.

This chain connects TRBV18 to TRBJ2-5, with TRBD1 matching over 12 bases. The germline V gene has CDR1 KGHSH and CDR2 LQKENI. The length of the CDR3 is 17 residues. V lost 1 base, J lost 4 bases, and 7 bases stayed unmatched. The CDR3 is CASSPRTGTGGAETQYF. Here the CDR3 DNA reads TGTGCCAGCTCACCACGAACCGGGACAGGGGGCGCAGAGACCCAGTACTTC.

The chain couples TRBV6-9 to TRBJ2-6, with 7 bases identical to TRBD1. Germline CDR1 reads MNHGY; CDR2 reads SVAAGI. This CDR3 is built from 18 residues. Trimming cost V 4 bases and J 4 bases; bases outside gene matches: 13. The DNA of the CDR3 is TGTGCCAGCAGTTCCTACCTTAACAGGGGAGAGGGGGCCAACGTCCTGACTTTC. Protein: CASSSYLNRGEGANVLTF.

The DNA of the CDR3 is TGTGCTAGTGGTATCCCGGGAGGTTCACCCCTCCACTTT. This encodes CASGIPGGSPLHF. This rearrangement joins TRBV12-5 to TRBJ1-6; D uncertain. The V end lost 5 bases, the J end lost 9 bases, and 11 bases lay between the germline ends. Per germline, CDR1 LGHNT and CDR2 FRNRAP. CDR3 length: 13 amino acids.

The chain has TRBV15 and TRBJ2-5; D possibly corresponds to TRBD2 (6 bases). The germline V gene has CDR1 LNHNV and CDR2 YYDKDF (reference sequence). The CDR3 is made up of 14 amino acids. V dropped 3 bases and J dropped 3 bases, with 11 bases sitting between them. CDR3 in amino acids: CATSSGGMEETQYF. The CDR3 DNA follows: TGTGCCACCAGCAGTGGAGGGATGGAAGAGACCCAGTACTTC.

The CDR3 bases are TGCGCCAGCAGCCGGGACTGGGAAGACGAGCAGTACTTC. Its protein product is CASSRDWEDEQYF. The chain has TRBV5-1 and TRBJ2-7; tentative D call: TRBD2 (6 bases). With 4 bases removed from V and 5 bases from J, the gap between germline ends came to 13 bases. This CDR3 spans 13 amino acids. CDR1 is SGHRS, CDR2 YFSETQ, per germline. The full variable domain, rest sourced from reference TRBV5-1 and TRBJ2-7, is KAGVTQTPRYLIKTRGQQVTLSCSPISGHRSVSWYQQTPGQGLQFLFEYFSETQRNKGNFPGRFSGRQFSNSRSEMNVSTLELGDSALYLCASSRDWEDEQYFGPGTRLTVT.